This TCR beta chain appears in the sequencing data of a study of neoadjuvant anti-PD-1 for oral cavity cancer. Profiling relied on immunoSEQ multiplex PCR, and the TCRdb table lists in-frame clones only, not all of them. The sample lists tens of thousands of clones, around 84% occurring once. Time point defined: after neoadjuvant nivolumab, at surgical resection. The sample consisted of PBMCs, taken after nivolumab (anti-PD-1) treatment. This receptor was taken from a person between 40 and 79 years old with oral cavity squamous cell carcinoma.

The CDR3 is CASSLDAGEKLFF. In DNA form, the CDR3 reads TGTGCCAGCAGCTTGGATGCGGGTGAAAAACTGTTTTTT. This chain joins TRBV7-6 and TRBJ1-4, with D unclear. CDR3 length equals 13 residues. CDR1 SGHVS and CDR2 FNYEAQ come from the germline V gene. Trimming left V 3 bases short and J 7 bases short, with 9 bases between.